The rows below give T cell receptor beta chains drawn from one sample of a study of blood T cell repertoires in COVID-19. Clones were read by immunoSEQ multiplex PCR, and TCRdb kept only the in-frame ones, dropping some. Counted here are hundreds of thousands of clones, approximately 90% occurring once; the ten biggest clones make up almost 1.5%. The sample taken for sequencing was peripheral blood. The receptors originated from a woman in her twenties or thirties with active or convalescent COVID-19. Both conserved end residues are part of each CDR3. Each record gives: CDR3 protein, CDR3 DNA, clone size, D gene, J gene, CDR3 length, V gene. D genes are given only for firm matches. Where a row states a size, it is once, few, many or the class of an expanded clone; other rows omit it.

CDR3 protein: CASSRGGSGNTIYF
CDR3 DNA: TGTGCCAGCAGCCGGGGGGGCTCTGGAAACACCATATATTTT
clone size: few
D gene: NA
J gene: TRBJ1-3
CDR3 length: 14
V gene: TRBV3-1/TRBV3-2

CDR3 protein: CASSLPGGKLFF
CDR3 DNA: TGTGCCAGCAGCTTACCCGGGGGAAAACTGTTTTTT
clone size: NA
D gene: NA
J gene: TRBJ1-4
CDR3 length: 12
V gene: TRBV7-9

CDR3 protein: CASSAPGFPYEQYF
CDR3 DNA: TGCGCCAGCAGCGCGCCGGGGTTTCCGTACGAGCAGTACTTC
clone size: NA
D gene: NA
J gene: TRBJ2-7
CDR3 length: 14
V gene: TRBV5-1

CDR3 protein: CASSIGTGGVAGELFF
CDR3 DNA: TGTGCCAGCAGCATCGGGACAGGGGGCGTCGCCGGGGAGCTGTTTTTT
clone size: once
D gene: TRBD1
J gene: TRBJ2-2
CDR3 length: 16
V gene: TRBV5-5

CDR3 protein: CASSKAGGRDEQFF
CDR3 DNA: TGTGCCAGCAGCAAAGCGGGGGGCCGCGATGAGCAGTTCTTC
clone size: NA
D gene: TRBD2
J gene: TRBJ2-1
CDR3 length: 14
V gene: TRBV7-2

CDR3 protein: CASSLGQGAADTQYF
CDR3 DNA: TGCGCCAGCAGCTTGGGACAGGGGGCCGCAGATACGCAGTATTTT
clone size: once
D gene: TRBD1
J gene: TRBJ2-3
CDR3 length: 15
V gene: TRBV5-1

CDR3 protein: CASSVDLAGINTDTQYF
CDR3 DNA: TGTGCCAGCAGCGTCGACCTAGCGGGGATAAACACAGATACGCAGTATTTT
clone size: NA
D gene: TRBD2
J gene: TRBJ2-3
CDR3 length: 17
V gene: TRBV9

CDR3 protein: CASSYGAPGEQYF
CDR3 DNA: TGTGCCAGCAGTTACGGGGCCCCTGGGGAGCAGTACTTC
clone size: NA
D gene: NA
J gene: TRBJ2-7
CDR3 length: 13
V gene: TRBV6-5

CDR3 protein: CASLRDTDTQYF
CDR3 DNA: TGTGCTTCTCTCCGGGACACAGATACGCAGTATTTT
clone size: NA
D gene: NA
J gene: TRBJ2-3
CDR3 length: 12
V gene: TRBV12-5

CDR3 protein: CASSQTGTRGSEQYF
CDR3 DNA: TGTGCCAGCAGCCAAACCGGGACTAGGGGCTCCGAGCAGTACTTC
clone size: many
D gene: TRBD2
J gene: TRBJ2-7
CDR3 length: 15
V gene: TRBV3-1/TRBV3-2

CDR3 protein: CASTRGGPSNTEAFF
CDR3 DNA: TGTGCCAGTACCAGAGGGGGACCGTCGAACACTGAAGCTTTCTTT
clone size: NA
D gene: NA
J gene: TRBJ1-1
CDR3 length: 15
V gene: TRBV19

CDR3 protein: CASSEQGASYNEQFF
CDR3 DNA: TGTGCCAGTAGTGAACAGGGGGCATCCTACAATGAGCAGTTCTTC
clone size: NA
D gene: TRBD1
J gene: TRBJ2-1
CDR3 length: 15
V gene: TRBV19

CDR3 protein: CASSETPGGSTEAFF
CDR3 DNA: TGTGCCAGCAGTGAAACGCCTGGGGGGAGCACTGAAGCTTTCTTT
clone size: NA
D gene: NA
J gene: TRBJ1-1
CDR3 length: 15
V gene: TRBV6-1

CDR3 protein: CASSRQDYNSPLHF
CDR3 DNA: TGTGCCAGCAGTAGACAGGACTATAATTCACCCCTCCACTTT
clone size: few
D gene: NA
J gene: TRBJ1-6
CDR3 length: 14
V gene: TRBV9

CDR3 protein: CASSVGRGVYEQYF
CDR3 DNA: TGTGCCAGCAGCGTCGGGCGGGGAGTCTACGAGCAGTACTTC
clone size: NA
D gene: NA
J gene: TRBJ2-7
CDR3 length: 14
V gene: TRBV9

CDR3 protein: CASTYPHRSSGNTIYF
CDR3 DNA: TGTGCCAGCACCTATCCCCACAGGAGCTCTGGAAACACCATATATTTT
clone size: NA
D gene: NA
J gene: TRBJ1-3
CDR3 length: 16
V gene: TRBV12-1

CDR3 protein: CAWSVKDRDYWEQYF
CDR3 DNA: TGTGCCTGGAGTGTAAAGGACAGGGACTACTGGGAGCAGTACTTC
clone size: NA
D gene: NA
J gene: TRBJ2-7
CDR3 length: 15
V gene: TRBV30

CDR3 protein: CASSFGQGGDTEAFF
CDR3 DNA: TGTGCCAGCAGCTTCGGACAGGGCGGGGACACTGAAGCTTTCTTT
clone size: NA
D gene: TRBD1
J gene: TRBJ1-1
CDR3 length: 15
V gene: TRBV7-9

CDR3 protein: CASSESRSGTQYF
CDR3 DNA: TGCGCCAGCAGTGAGTCCCGATCCGGTACGCAGTATTTT
clone size: NA
D gene: NA
J gene: TRBJ2-3
CDR3 length: 13
V gene: TRBV10-1

CDR3 protein: CASSWGGQGTHQPQHF
CDR3 DNA: TGTGCCAGCAGCTGGGGGGGACAGGGTACACATCAGCCCCAGCATTTT
clone size: NA
D gene: TRBD1
J gene: TRBJ1-5
CDR3 length: 16
V gene: TRBV7-8

CDR3 protein: CASSLQQASTDTQYF
CDR3 DNA: TGTGCCAGCAGTCTACAGCAAGCAAGCACAGATACGCAGTATTTT
clone size: NA
D gene: NA
J gene: TRBJ2-3
CDR3 length: 15
V gene: TRBV6-4

CDR3 protein: CASSVRGTNSGNTIYF
CDR3 DNA: TGTGCCAGCAGTGTCAGAGGGACTAACTCTGGAAACACCATATATTTT
clone size: NA
D gene: NA
J gene: TRBJ1-3
CDR3 length: 16
V gene: TRBV2

CDR3 protein: CATNEGGGEAKNIQYF
CDR3 DNA: TGTGCCACCAACGAGGGGGGGGGCGAGGCCAAAAACATTCAGTACTTC
clone size: NA
D gene: NA
J gene: TRBJ2-4
CDR3 length: 16
V gene: TRBV24-1

CDR3 protein: CASSLEGRGQGKGNTEAFF
CDR3 DNA: TGTGCCAGCAGCTTAGAAGGTAGGGGACAGGGGAAGGGGAACACTGAAGCTTTCTTT
clone size: NA
D gene: TRBD1
J gene: TRBJ1-1
CDR3 length: 19
V gene: TRBV7-9

CDR3 protein: CASSYYSSGNYEQYF
CDR3 DNA: TGTGCCAGCAGTTACTACTCTAGCGGGAACTACGAGCAGTACTTC
clone size: NA
D gene: TRBD2
J gene: TRBJ2-7
CDR3 length: 15
V gene: TRBV6-5

CDR3 protein: CASSLGQGAGTDTQYF
CDR3 DNA: TGTGCCAGCAGCCTTGGACAGGGGGCAGGCACAGATACGCAGTATTTT
clone size: NA
D gene: TRBD1
J gene: TRBJ2-3
CDR3 length: 16
V gene: TRBV9

CDR3 protein: CASSQDTSGDYNEQFF
CDR3 DNA: TGTGCCAGCAGCCAAGATACTAGCGGGGATTACAATGAGCAGTTCTTC
clone size: NA
D gene: TRBD2
J gene: TRBJ2-1
CDR3 length: 16
V gene: TRBV4-2

CDR3 protein: CASSSPGTSGGKSSYEQYF
CDR3 DNA: TGTGCCAGCAGCTCTCCCGGGACTAGCGGGGGGAAAAGCTCCTACGAGCAGTACTTC
clone size: once
D gene: TRBD2
J gene: TRBJ2-7
CDR3 length: 19
V gene: TRBV6-2/TRBV6-3

CDR3 protein: CASSLSGAAKPLHF
CDR3 DNA: TGTGCCAGCAGCTTATCAGGGGCAGCGAAACCCCTCCACTTT
clone size: NA
D gene: NA
J gene: TRBJ1-6
CDR3 length: 14
V gene: TRBV11-2